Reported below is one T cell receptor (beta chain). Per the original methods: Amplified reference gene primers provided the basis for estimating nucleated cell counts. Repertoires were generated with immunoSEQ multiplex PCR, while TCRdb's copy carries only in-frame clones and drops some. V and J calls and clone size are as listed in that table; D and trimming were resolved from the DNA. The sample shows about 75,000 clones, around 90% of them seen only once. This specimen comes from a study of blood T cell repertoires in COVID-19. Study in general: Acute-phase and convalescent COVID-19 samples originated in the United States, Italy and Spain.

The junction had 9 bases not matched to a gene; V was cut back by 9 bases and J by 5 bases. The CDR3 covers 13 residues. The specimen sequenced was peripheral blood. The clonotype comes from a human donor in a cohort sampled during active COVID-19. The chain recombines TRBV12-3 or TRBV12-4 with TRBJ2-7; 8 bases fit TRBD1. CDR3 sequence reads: CASLGQGNNEQYF. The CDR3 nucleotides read TGTGCCAGTTTAGGACAGGGTAACAACGAGCAGTACTTC.